This TCR beta chain was documented in a study of regulatory T cells in long-lasting Graves disease. Findings and caveats of the study: Persistent patients shared more public clonotypes (about 2,600) than new patients (approximately 970).

The CDR3 totals 13 residues. Per the germline V gene, CDR1 is DFQATT and CDR2 is SNEGSKA (reference sequence). Ten or more counts support this clonotype. Its antigen remains unidentified. Described time point: newly diagnosed GD, antithyroid drugs for less than 3 months. After RNA was extracted from PBMCs, the TCR library was made from it. Both iRepertoire HTBI primers and Arm-PCR of CDR3 regions were used to build the TCR beta libraries. The authors' processing: Identification across samples found approximately 60 TRBV and fewer than 15 TRBJ segments. MiXCR, applied by TCRdb to the multiplex PCR reads, yields one record per CDR3 protein. TCRdb's processing, not the authors', yielded these V and J calls. The sample yields 360,000 or so distinct CDR3 sequences, around 17% seen once. This sample also belongs to another study, concerning T cells in Graves' hyperthyroidism and ophthalmopathy. That study reports: An initial round of RT-PCR targeting the TCR CDR3 relied on the HTBI primer set.

The chain has TRBV20-1 and TRBJ2-3, with TRBD1 matching over 9 bases. This TCR was sampled from a man aged 35 to 55 with Graves disease. The sequencing here drew on peripheral blood mononuclear cells (PBMCs), taken at new diagnosis, from a patient treated with antithyroid drugs. The CDR3: CRPGQGATDTQYF. As DNA, the CDR3 is TGCAGACCGGGACAGGGAGCCACAGATACGCAGTATTTT.